The clone carrying this T cell receptor (beta chain) was observed a few times. Antigen unknown. The PCR employed 60 Vbeta primers together with 13 Jbeta primers. Profiling relied on immunoSEQ multiplex PCR, and the TCRdb table lists in-frame clones only, not all of them. This repertoire shows roughly 130,000 clones, around 80% found once; its top ten account for about 2%. This entry belongs to a study of cytomegalovirus exposure and HLA in healthy donors. J was trimmed by 5 bases and V by 6 bases; bases with no gene match: 14. The CDR3 is made up of 16 amino acids. Per the germline V gene, CDR1 is MDHEN and CDR2 is SYDVKM. Study observations and caveats: Later genetic work tied a missense DCLRE1C variant to beta-chain V and J trimming. Earlier analysis found most TCR beta V segments productive about 90% or about 30% of the time.

This TCR was recovered from a man aged 35 to 55 in good health and CMV-seronegative. The rearrangement joins TRBV28 to TRBJ2-7, with TRBD2 matching over 9 bases. The sample taken for sequencing was PBMCs. CDR3 in amino acids: CASSLAGAGGPHEQYF. The CDR3 DNA follows: TGTGCCAGCAGCCTCGCCGGGGCGGGAGGGCCTCACGAGCAGTACTTC.